Listed below are T cell receptor beta chains from one sample, sequenced in a study of blood T cells in healthy people across ages. One entry per CDR3 protein, called by TCRdb with MiXCR from the 5' RACE reads. The repertoire consists of just over 800,000 distinct CDR3 sequences, with about 62% occurring once and the leading ten covering roughly 25%. Sequenced sample: blood. The receptors stem from a man under 40 in good health. Each CDR3 is given without its conserved first and last residue.

J gene	V gene	CDR3 protein
TRBJ2-1	TRBV20-1	SARDQTGADNYNEQF
TRBJ2-1	TRBV4-3	ASSQGGARVGYNEQF
TRBJ2-5	TRBV20-1	SARGGASSGSETQY
TRBJ1-5	TRBV4-3	ASSQEGHRGGNQPQH
TRBJ2-5	TRBV29-1	SDSDQETQY
TRBJ2-1	TRBV20-1	SAGIAGRSSYNEQF
TRBJ2-1	TRBV5-8	ASNEAGGSNEQF
TRBJ2-1	TRBV24-1	ATGTSGATSSYNEQF
.	TRBV28	ASAGWGHQSLNIQY
TRBJ2-7	TRBV7-2	ASSLYYEQY
TRBJ2-6	TRBV21-1	ASSKEAGGFHSGANVLT
TRBJ2-1	TRBV14	ASSGLGTSGNEQF
TRBJ2-1	TRBV6-2/TRBV6-3	ASSYSVAGVAEQF
TRBJ1-6	TRBV27	ASNLSGGNSPLH
TRBJ1-1	TRBV7-2	ASSPQWGTEAF
TRBJ1-4	TRBV4-2	ASSQEANRGRTEKLF
TRBJ2-5	TRBV4-3	ASSQRTQETQY
TRBJ1-4	TRBV25-1	ASSELGIRKEKLF
.	TRBV5-1	ASSLLPQERTYYEQY
TRBJ1-2	TRBV11-2	ASSLQTLYGYT
TRBJ2-1	TRBV6-5	ASSLGLGSIPPYEQF
TRBJ2-1	TRBV7-2	ASSLESGVRY
TRBJ2-3	TRBV7-9	ASRSERAPTTKDTQY
TRBJ2-1	TRBV28	ASSLTGPPNNEQF
TRBJ2-5	TRBV5-1	ASSLGTGYSWGETQY
TRBJ2-1	TRBV7-2	ASSHRRVLSYNEQF
TRBJ1-5	TRBV4-2	ASSQDRSRTGQGVSNQPQH